Sequencing of this T cell receptor beta chain was carried out in a study of Tregs in tolerant kidney transplant recipients. The CDR3 is made up of 15 amino acids. Trimming shortened V by 7 bases and J by 2 bases, and 14 bases separated the two germline ends. Germline CDR1 reads MNHNS; CDR2 reads SASEGT. The repertoire was sequenced with immunoSEQ multiplex PCR; TCRdb's copy has only in-frame clones and lacks some. The sample lists about 83,000 clones; less than 98% were seen once. The chain carries TRBV6-1 and TRBJ2-2; no clear D gene. Sequences were derived from CD4+ T cells from blood, sampled before the transplant. The TCR sequence derives from a human donor who received a combined kidney and bone marrow transplant. CDR3 region: CASTRGSRNTGELFF. The CDR3 nucleotides read TGTGCCAGCACCCGCGGCTCCCGCAACACCGGGGAGCTGTTTTTT.